This entry lists 18 T cell receptor beta chains sequenced from one sample in a study of T cell responses to AZD1222 COVID-19 vaccine. The table came from immunoSEQ multiplex PCR; TCRdb's copy has only in-frame clones and leaves some out. The table has 95,000 to 150,000 clones, over 80% seen once; the top ten hold 0.85% to 1.3%. The sample here was peripheral blood, taken on day 0 of AZD1222 vaccination. The receptors originated from an adult in good health.

The chain uses TRBV27 and TRBJ2-2, with 10 bases lining up with TRBD2. The germline V gene has CDR1 MNHEY and CDR2 SMNVEV (reference sequence). Germline trimming cut 3 bases from V and 4 bases from J; bases unmatched to any gene: 5. The CDR3 loop spans 16 amino acids. The chain's CDR3 is CASSFRSGRATGELFF. The CDR3 nucleotides are TGTGCCAGCAGTTTCAGGAGCGGGAGGGCCACCGGGGAGCTGTTTTTT.

The chain is built from TRBV18 and TRBJ2-7, with a weak D call TRBD1 (6 bases). Deletions cut 3 bases from V and 2 bases from J, with 17 bases between. The CDR3 extends over 16 amino acids. Germline assignment: CDR1 KGHSH and CDR2 LQKENI. The CDR3 nucleotides read TGTGCCAGCTCACCGGGTAGGCAGGGGAAGACCTACGAGCAGTACTTC. The encoded protein is CASSPGRQGKTYEQYF.

J is TRBJ2-1 and V is TRBV5-4; 7 bases agree with TRBD1. The CDR3 spans 15 residues. The germline gives CDR1 SGHNT, CDR2 YYREEE (reference sequence). The trim removed 0 bases at V and 5 bases at J, leaving 5 bases unmatched. The CDR3 nucleotides read TGTGCCAGCAGCTTGGCGAGACAGGGACACAATGAGCAGTTCTTC. This encodes CASSLARQGHNEQFF. Variable domain in full (rest from reference TRBV5-4 and TRBJ2-1): ETGVTQSPTHLIKTRGQQVTLRCSSQSGHNTVSWYQQALGQGPQFIFQYYREEENGRGNFPPRFSGLQFPNYSSELNVNALELDDSALYLCASSLARQGHNEQFFGPGTRLTVL.

Only one count was recorded for this clone. The chain is built from TRBV6-6 and TRBJ2-3, with 7 bases aligning to TRBD2. The CDR3 runs to 15 residues. The J segment lost 4 bases and the V segment lost 7 bases, leaving 11 bases of the junction unmatched. Germline V CDR1 and CDR2: MNHNY, SVGAGI (reference sequence). CDR3 nucleotide sequence: TGTGCCAGCACCTCGGCGGGGAGGGGAGCAGATACGCAGTATTTT. Amino acids: CASTSAGRGADTQYF.

V and J are TRBV19 and TRBJ2-3; 7 bases agree with TRBD2. Germline trimming cut 5 bases from V and 0 bases from J; bases unmatched to any gene: 5. This CDR3 is 15 amino acids long. The germline gives CDR1 LNHDA, CDR2 SQIVND (reference sequence). DNA of the CDR3: TGTGCCAGTAGTTGGGAGGGCCGGAGCACAGATACGCAGTATTTT. Protein: CASSWEGRSTDTQYF. The full variable domain, with the rest looked up from reference TRBV19 and TRBJ2-3, is DGGITQSPKYLFRKEGQNVTLSCEQNLNHDAMYWYRQDPGQGLRLIYYSQIVNDFQKGDIAEGYSVSREKKESFPLTVTSAQKNPTAFYLCASSWEGRSTDTQYFGPGTRLTVL.

The sample holds a few counts of this clone. The chain recombines TRBV12-5 with TRBJ2-2; D may correspond to TRBD1 or TRBD2 (6 bases each). The CDR3 has 19 amino acids. Germline V gene sequence: CDR1 LGHNT, CDR2 FRNRAP. Trimming removed 2 bases from V and 1 base from J, with 20 bases in between. CDR3 nucleotide sequence: TGTGCTAGTGGTTTGCGGGGGCTCAGGACTATGAGGAACACCGGGGAGCTGTTTTTT. Protein sequence: CASGLRGLRTMRNTGELFF.

The rearrangement joins TRBV2 to TRBJ1-2; 8 nucleotides agree with TRBD1. Per germline, CDR1 SNHLY and CDR2 FYNNEI. The CDR3 contains 14 residues. V was clipped by 5 bases and J by 2 bases; unmatched bases: 4. The CDR3 reads CASSHRTGNYGYTF. CDR3 in DNA: TGTGCCAGCAGTCACCGGACAGGGAACTATGGCTACACCTTC.

The chain combines TRBV3-1 (or the pseudogene TRBV3-2) with TRBJ2-7, with 12 nucleotides matching TRBD2. This CDR3 comprises 12 residues. Per germline, CDR1 LGHDT and CDR2 YNNKEL (reference sequence). The J segment lost 12 bases and the V segment lost 6 bases, leaving 6 bases of the junction unmatched. The CDR3 loop reads CASSPGLAGPYF. The CDR3 DNA sequence: TGTGCCAGCAGTCCCGGACTAGCGGGACCGTACTTC.

The chain carries TRBV19 and TRBJ1-2; the D gene is possibly TRBD1 (6 bases). This CDR3 spans 15 amino acids. From germline, CDR1 is LNHDA and CDR2 SQIVND (reference sequence). Between the trimmed V and J ends, which lost 7 bases and 7 bases, there was a span of 22 bases. As DNA, the CDR3 is TGTGCCAGTACCGAAGGGTTTAGGGGGTTAAGTGGCTACACCTTC. The encoded protein is CASTEGFRGLSGYTF.

The chain has TRBV7-8 and TRBJ2-1, with 7 nucleotides matching TRBD2. The CDR3 is 15 amino acids. CDR1 is SGHVS, CDR2 FQNEAQ, per germline. Trimming at V came to 5 bases and at J to 4 bases, leaving 8 bases not matched to a gene. The CDR3 DNA sequence: TGTGCCAGCAGCCGAGAAGCGGGGTTTTACAATGAGCAGTTCTTC. It is translated as CASSREAGFYNEQFF.

The CDR3 protein is CASSTKGVSRNTIYF. The DNA for the CDR3 is TGTGCCAGCTCTACCAAAGGGGTCTCCCGGAACACCATATATTTT. The chain links TRBV18 to TRBJ1-3; D possibly corresponds to TRBD1 (5 bases). There are 15 residues in the CDR3. V was cut by 6 bases and J by 7 bases, with 19 bases left in between. CDR1 is KGHSH, CDR2 LQKENI, per germline.

The rearrangement links TRBV7-3 to TRBJ1-1; maybe TRBD1 (5 bases). In germline, CDR1 is SGHTA, CDR2 FQGTGA. The CDR3 has 17 residues. The V and J ends lost 5 bases and 1 base respectively, with 20 bases between them. This CDR3 is CASSGTTHNSPNTEAFF. For the CDR3, the DNA is TGTGCCAGCAGCGGGACGACGCACAACTCACCGAACACTGAAGCTTTCTTT. Using reference TRBV7-3 and TRBJ1-1 for the parts outside the CDR3, the full variable domain is GAGVSQTPSNKVTEKGKYVELRCDPISGHTALYWYRQSLGQGPEFLIYFQGTGAADDSGLPNDRFFAVRPEGSVSTLKIQRTERGDSAVYLCASSGTTHNSPNTEAFFGQGTRLTVV.

DNA of the CDR3: TGCGCCAGCCGGCCACAGTTGTTCTCTGGAAACACCATATATTTT. This encodes CASRPQLFSGNTIYF. The rearrangement joins TRBV4-1 to TRBJ1-3; D call uncertain. Germline V gives CDR1 MGHRA, CDR2 YSYEKL. The CDR3 has 15 residues. The ends were cut back, 8 bases at V and 0 bases at J, with 14 bases in the middle.

This chain joins TRBV5-4 and TRBJ1-1; 7 nucleotides align to TRBD1. V lost 4 bases and J lost 0; bases outside the gene matches: 6. This CDR3 has 15 residues. Germline values: CDR1 SGHNT, CDR2 YYREEE (reference sequence). The CDR3 is CASSAGGTLNTEAFF. The CDR3, as DNA: TGTGCCAGCAGCGCAGGGGGGACCCTGAACACTGAAGCTTTCTTT.

V usage is TRBV5-4 and J usage is TRBJ2-2; 8 bases agree with TRBD2. The CDR3 sequence is 18 residues long. The ends lost 0 bases at V and 4 bases at J; junction bases unmatched: 11. The germline gives CDR1 SGHNT, CDR2 YYREEE (reference sequence). CDR3 residues: CASSLGPTSGRTTGELFF. DNA of the CDR3: TGTGCCAGCAGCTTGGGTCCTACTAGCGGAAGAACCACCGGGGAGCTGTTTTTT.

The rearrangement uses TRBV10-3 and TRBJ2-7; tentatively, D is TRBD1 (7 bases). CDR1 is ENHRY and CDR2 is SYGVKD in the germline V gene. CDR3 length: 13 amino acids. With 4 bases removed from V and 7 bases from J, the gap between germline ends came to 14 bases. DNA for the CDR3: TGTGCCATCAGTGCAGAGGGGGCGGGGGAGCAGTACTTC. As protein: CAISAEGAGEQYF.

The chain couples TRBV6-2 or TRBV6-3 to TRBJ1-2; D is uncertain. This CDR3 is 13 amino acids long. The germline V gene has CDR1 MNHEY and CDR2 SVGEGT. The V end was cut by 10 bases, the J end by 4 bases, with 16 bases between. CDR3 in amino acids: CATTPSPFYGYTF. CDR3 nucleotide sequence: TGTGCCACCACCCCTTCTCCCTTCTATGGCTACACCTTC.

The V gene is TRBV7-2, the J gene TRBJ2-1; TRBD2 is a possible D gene (5 bases). This CDR3 comprises 12 residues. In germline, CDR1 is SGHTA, CDR2 FQGNSA. V dropped 5 bases and J dropped 4 bases, with 6 bases sitting between them. For the CDR3, the DNA is TGTGCCAGCAGCCGGACTTACAATGAGCAGTTCTTC. It yields the protein CASSRTYNEQFF. The whole variable domain, filled in from reference TRBV7-2 and TRBJ2-1, reads GAGVSQSPSNKVTEKGKDVELRCDPISGHTALYWYRQSLGQGLEFLIYFQGNSAPDKSGLPSDRFSAERTGGSVSTLTIQRTQQEDSAVYLCASSRTYNEQFFGPGTRLTVL.